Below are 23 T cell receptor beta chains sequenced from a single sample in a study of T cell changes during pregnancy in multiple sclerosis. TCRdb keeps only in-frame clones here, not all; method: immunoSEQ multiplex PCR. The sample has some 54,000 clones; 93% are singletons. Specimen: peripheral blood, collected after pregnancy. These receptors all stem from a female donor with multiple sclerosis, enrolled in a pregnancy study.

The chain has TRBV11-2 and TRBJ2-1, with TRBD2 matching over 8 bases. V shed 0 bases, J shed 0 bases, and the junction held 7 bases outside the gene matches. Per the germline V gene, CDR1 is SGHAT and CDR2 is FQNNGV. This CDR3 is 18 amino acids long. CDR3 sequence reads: CASSLDLGSGISYNEQFF. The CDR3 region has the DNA TGTGCCAGCAGCTTAGATCTAGGTAGCGGGATCTCCTACAATGAGCAGTTCTTC.

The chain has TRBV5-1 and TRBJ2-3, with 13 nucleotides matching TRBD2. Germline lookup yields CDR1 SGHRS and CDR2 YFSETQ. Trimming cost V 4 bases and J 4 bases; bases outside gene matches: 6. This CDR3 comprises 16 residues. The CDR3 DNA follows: TGCGCCAGCAGCCCCGGACTAGCGGGAGCGGCAGATACGCAGTATTTT. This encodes CASSPGLAGAADTQYF.

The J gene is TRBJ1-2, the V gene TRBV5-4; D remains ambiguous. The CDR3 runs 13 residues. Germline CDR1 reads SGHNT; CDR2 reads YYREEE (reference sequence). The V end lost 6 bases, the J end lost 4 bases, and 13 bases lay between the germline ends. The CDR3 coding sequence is TGTGCCAGCAAAAGTCCGGGTGGCTATGGCTACACCTTC. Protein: CASKSPGGYGYTF.

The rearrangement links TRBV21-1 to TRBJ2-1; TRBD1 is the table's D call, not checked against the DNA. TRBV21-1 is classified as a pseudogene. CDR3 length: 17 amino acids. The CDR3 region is CASSPRQTGLGYNEQFF. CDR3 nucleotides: TGTGCCAGCAGCCCTAGACAGACAGGGCTGGGGTACAATGAGCAGTTCTTC.

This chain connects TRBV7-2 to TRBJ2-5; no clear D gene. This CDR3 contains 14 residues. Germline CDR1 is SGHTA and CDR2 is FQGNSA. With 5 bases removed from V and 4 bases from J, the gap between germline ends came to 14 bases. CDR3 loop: CASSRSSLRETQYF. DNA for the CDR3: TGTGCCAGCAGCCGGTCATCCCTGCGAGAGACCCAGTACTTC.

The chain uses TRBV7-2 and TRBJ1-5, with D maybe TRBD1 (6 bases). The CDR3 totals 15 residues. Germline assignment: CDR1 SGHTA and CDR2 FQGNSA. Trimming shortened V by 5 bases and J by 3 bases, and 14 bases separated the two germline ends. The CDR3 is CASSNRGGANQPQHF. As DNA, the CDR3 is TGTGCCAGCAGCAATCGAGGGGGGGCCAATCAGCCCCAGCATTTT.

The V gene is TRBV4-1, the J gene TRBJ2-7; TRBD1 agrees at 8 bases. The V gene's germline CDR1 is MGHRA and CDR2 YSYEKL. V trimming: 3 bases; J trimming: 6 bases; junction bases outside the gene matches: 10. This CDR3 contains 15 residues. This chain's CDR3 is CASSQDPGQASEQYF. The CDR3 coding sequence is TGCGCCAGCAGCCAGGACCCGGGACAGGCATCCGAGCAGTACTTC.

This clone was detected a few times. The CDR3 DNA reads TGTGCCAGCAGCCCAGTCCCGGGACAGGGGGCGGGGGAAAAACTGTTTTTT. This codes for CASSPVPGQGAGEKLFF. J is TRBJ1-4 and V is TRBV7-2; TRBD1 agrees at 12 bases. CDR1 is SGHTA and CDR2 is FQGNSA in the germline V gene. J lost 8 bases, V lost 5 bases, and 12 bases had no gene match. This CDR3 has 17 residues.

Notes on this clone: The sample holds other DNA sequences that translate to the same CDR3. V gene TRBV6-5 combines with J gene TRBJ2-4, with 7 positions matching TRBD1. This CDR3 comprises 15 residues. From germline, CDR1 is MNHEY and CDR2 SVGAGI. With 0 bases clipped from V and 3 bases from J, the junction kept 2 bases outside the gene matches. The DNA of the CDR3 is TGTGCCAGCAGTTACTCTCCAGGGGGCAAAAACATTCAGTACTTC. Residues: CASSYSPGGKNIQYF.

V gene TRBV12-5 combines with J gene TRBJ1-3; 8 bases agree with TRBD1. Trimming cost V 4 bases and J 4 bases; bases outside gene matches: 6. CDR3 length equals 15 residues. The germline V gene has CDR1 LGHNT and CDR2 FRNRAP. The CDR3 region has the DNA TGTGCTAGTGGTTCCGGACAGGGAGCAGGAAACACCATATATTTT. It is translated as CASGSGQGAGNTIYF.

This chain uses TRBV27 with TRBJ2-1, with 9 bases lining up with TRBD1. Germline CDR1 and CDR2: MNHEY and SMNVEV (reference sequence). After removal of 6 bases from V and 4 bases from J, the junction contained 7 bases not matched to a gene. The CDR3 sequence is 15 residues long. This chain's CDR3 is CASREDRGGYNEQFF. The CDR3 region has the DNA TGTGCCAGCAGGGAGGACAGGGGTGGATACAATGAGCAGTTCTTC.

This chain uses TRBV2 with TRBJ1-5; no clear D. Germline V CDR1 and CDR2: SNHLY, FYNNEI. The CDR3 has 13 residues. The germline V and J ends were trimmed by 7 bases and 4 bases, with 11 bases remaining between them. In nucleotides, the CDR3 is TGTGCCAGCAAGGGCAGAGGGAATCAGCCCCAGCATTTT. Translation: CASKGRGNQPQHF.

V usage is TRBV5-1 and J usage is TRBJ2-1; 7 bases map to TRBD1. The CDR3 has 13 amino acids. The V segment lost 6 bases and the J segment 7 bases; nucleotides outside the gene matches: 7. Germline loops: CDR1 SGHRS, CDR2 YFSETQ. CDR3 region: CASKQGISNEQFF. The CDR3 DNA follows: TGCGCCAGCAAACAGGGGATCAGTAATGAGCAGTTCTTC.

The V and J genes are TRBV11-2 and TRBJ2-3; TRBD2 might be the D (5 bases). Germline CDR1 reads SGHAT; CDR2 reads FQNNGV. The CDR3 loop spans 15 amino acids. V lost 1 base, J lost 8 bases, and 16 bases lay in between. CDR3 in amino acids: CASSLASGIRSTQYF. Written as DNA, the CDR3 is TGTGCCAGCAGCTTAGCGAGCGGAATCCGGAGTACGCAGTATTTT.

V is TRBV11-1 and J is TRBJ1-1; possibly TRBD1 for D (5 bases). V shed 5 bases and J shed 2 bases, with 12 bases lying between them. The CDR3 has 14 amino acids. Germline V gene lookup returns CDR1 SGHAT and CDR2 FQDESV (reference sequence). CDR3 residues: CASSPGRANTEAFF. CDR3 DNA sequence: TGTGCCAGCAGCCCAGGGAGGGCCAACACTGAAGCTTTCTTT.

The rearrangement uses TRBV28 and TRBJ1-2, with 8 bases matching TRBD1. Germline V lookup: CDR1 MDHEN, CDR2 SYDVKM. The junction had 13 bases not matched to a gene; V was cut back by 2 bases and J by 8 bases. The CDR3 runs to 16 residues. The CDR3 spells CASSLSLGTGLRGYTF. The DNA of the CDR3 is TGTGCCAGCAGTTTAAGCCTTGGGACAGGTCTCAGGGGCTACACCTTC.

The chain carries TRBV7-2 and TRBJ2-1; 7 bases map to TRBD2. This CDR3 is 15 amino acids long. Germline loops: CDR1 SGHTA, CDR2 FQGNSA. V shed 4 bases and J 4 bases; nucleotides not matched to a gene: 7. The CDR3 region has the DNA TGTGCCAGCAGCTCATCCGGGACTAAGTACAATGAGCAGTTCTTC. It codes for CASSSSGTKYNEQFF.

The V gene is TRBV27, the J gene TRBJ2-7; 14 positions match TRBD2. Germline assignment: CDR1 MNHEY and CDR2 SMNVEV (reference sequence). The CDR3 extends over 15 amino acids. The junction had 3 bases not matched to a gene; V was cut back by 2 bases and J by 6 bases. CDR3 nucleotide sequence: TGTGCCAGCAGTTTACGCGGGACTAGCGGGAGCGAGCAGTACTTC. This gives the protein CASSLRGTSGSEQYF.

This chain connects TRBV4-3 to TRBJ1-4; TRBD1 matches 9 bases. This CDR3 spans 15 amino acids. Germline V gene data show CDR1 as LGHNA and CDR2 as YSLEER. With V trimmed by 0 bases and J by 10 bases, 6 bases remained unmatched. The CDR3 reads CASSQEGTGKGKLFF. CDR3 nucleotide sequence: TGCGCCAGCAGCCAAGAAGGGACAGGGAAGGGAAAACTGTTTTTT.

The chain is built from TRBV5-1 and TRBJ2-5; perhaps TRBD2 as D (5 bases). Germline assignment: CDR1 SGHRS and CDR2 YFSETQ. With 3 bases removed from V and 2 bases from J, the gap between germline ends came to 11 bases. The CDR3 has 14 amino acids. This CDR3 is CASSYTGNQETQYF. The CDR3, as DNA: TGCGCCAGCAGCTATACGGGAAATCAAGAGACCCAGTACTTC.

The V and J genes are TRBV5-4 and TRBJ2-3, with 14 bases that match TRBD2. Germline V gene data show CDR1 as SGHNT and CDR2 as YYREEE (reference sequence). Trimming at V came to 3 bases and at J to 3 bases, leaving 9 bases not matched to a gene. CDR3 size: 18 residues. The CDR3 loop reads CASSSLLGLAGETDTQYF. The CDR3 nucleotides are TGTGCCAGCAGCTCGCTATTGGGACTAGCGGGAGAGACAGATACGCAGTATTTT.

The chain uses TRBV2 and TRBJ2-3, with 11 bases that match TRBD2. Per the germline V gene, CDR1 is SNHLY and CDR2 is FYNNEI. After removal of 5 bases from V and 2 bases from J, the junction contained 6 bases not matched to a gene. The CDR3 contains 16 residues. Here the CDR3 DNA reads TGTGCCAGCAGTCCCGTAGCGGGAGGGCCCACAGATACGCAGTATTTT. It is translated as CASSPVAGGPTDTQYF.

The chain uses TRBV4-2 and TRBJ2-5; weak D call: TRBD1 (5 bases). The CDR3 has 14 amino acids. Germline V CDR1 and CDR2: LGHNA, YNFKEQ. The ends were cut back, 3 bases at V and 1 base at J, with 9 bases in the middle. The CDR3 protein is CASSHEGAQETQYF. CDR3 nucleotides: TGTGCCAGCAGCCACGAAGGGGCCCAAGAGACCCAGTACTTC.